This T cell receptor (beta chain) was identified during a study of human CD4 T cells and Enterobacteriaceae. Per germline, CDR1 GTSNPN and CDR2 SVGIG (reference sequence). V was shortened by 1 base and J by 6 bases, with 16 bases between the two germline ends. The CDR3 extends over 15 amino acids. Sorting took every CD4+ cell except CD45RA+CCR7+CD95- naive cells, reaching over 98% purity. CD4+ T cells and monocytes were enriched with CD4 and CD14 microbeads. Sorted cells lacked CD8+, CD14+, CD16+, CD56+, CD19+ and CD25-bright cells. The assay was immunoSEQ multiplex PCR, and TCRdb's table has in-frame clones only and misses some. In the table there are 25,000 to 30,000 clones, about 80% of which are singletons.

This TCR was recovered from a human donor in good health. Material for sequencing was memory CD4+ T cells from blood. The chain has TRBV30 and TRBJ2-1; weak D call: TRBD2 (6 bases). For the CDR3, the DNA is TGTGCCTGGAGTGCAAAAGGGACTCTTGCCAATGAGCAGTTCTTC. The encoded protein is CAWSAKGTLANEQFF.